One and the same sample provided the 25 T cell receptor beta chains below, sequenced in a study of T cells in Graves' hyperthyroidism and ophthalmopathy. Amplified regions were TCR beta CDR3 sequences from RNA transcripts. Primed by the HTBI set, a first-round RT-PCR was run on the TCR CDR3. MiXCR, applied by TCRdb to the multiplex PCR reads, yields one record per CDR3 protein. In the table there are approximately 58,000 distinct CDR3 sequences, around half of which are singletons. Source material: blood. These receptors all stem from a woman aged 30 to 39 with Graves' ophthalmopathy.

At least ten counts were recorded for this clonotype. The germline gene is not matched at one end of the junction; a read error may be the cause. The J gene is TRBJ2-4, the V gene TRBV20-1; 7 bases align to TRBD1. This CDR3 region has 16 residues. CDR1 DFQATT and CDR2 SNEGSKA come from the germline V gene (reference sequence). This CDR3 reads CSARGSGQLAKNIQYF. The CDR3 nucleotides read TGCAGTGCCAGAGGCTCGGGACAGTTAGCCAAAAACATTCAGTACTTC.

This chain uses TRBV7-9 with TRBJ1-2; D ambiguous. Trimming removed 5 bases at V and 7 bases at J, with 11 bases between. Germline CDR1 reads SEHNR; CDR2 reads FQNEAQ (reference sequence). The CDR3 is made up of 12 amino acids. The CDR3 region has the DNA TGTGCCAGCAGCCCCCCCAGCCGTGGCTACACCTTC. Its translation is CASSPPSRGYTF. Based on the CDR3 plus reference TRBV7-9 and TRBJ1-2, the full variable domain is DTGVSQNPRHKITKRGQNVTFRCDPISEHNRLYWYRQTLGQGPEFLTYFQNEAQLEKSRLLSDRFSAERPKGSFSTLEIQRTEQGDSAMYLCASSPPSRGYTFGSGTRLTVV.

As regards this clonotype: The CDR3 ends on some other residue instead of the conserved phenylalanine or tryptophan, so this is likely a read error. Because the CDR3's place on the DNA is in doubt, the DNA is left out and the CDR3 is given as listed by TCRdb. The V gene is TRBV19, the J gene TRBJ2-7; the table's D gene call, TRBD2, was not cross checked with the DNA. Germline V gene sequence: CDR1 LNHDA, CDR2 SQIVND (reference sequence). The CDR3 region is 9 residues in length, termini included. CDR3 sequence: CASKALQAG.

The chain has TRBV20-1 and TRBJ1-2; 8 bases are a match to TRBD1. The CDR3 consists of 16 residues. With 0 bases clipped from V and 5 bases from J, the junction kept 11 bases outside the gene matches. In germline, CDR1 is DFQATT, CDR2 SNEGSKA (reference sequence). The DNA of the CDR3 is TGCAGTGCTAGAGACCTGGACAGGGCCCTTAGTTATGGCTACACCTTC. Residues: CSARDLDRALSYGYTF.

This chain links TRBV5-4 with TRBJ2-3; TRBD2 aligns across 7 bases. The V segment lost 3 bases and the J segment 2 bases; nucleotides outside the gene matches: 3. This CDR3 is 14 amino acids long. CDR1 is SGHNT, CDR2 YYREEE, per germline (reference sequence). DNA of the CDR3: TGTGCCAGCAGCTACGGGACTACCACAGATACGCAGTATTTT. As protein: CASSYGTTTDTQYF. Full variable domain (remainder filled in from reference TRBV5-4 and TRBJ2-3): ETGVTQSPTHLIKTRGQQVTLRCSSQSGHNTVSWYQQALGQGPQFIFQYYREEENGRGNFPPRFSGLQFPNYSSELNVNALELDDSALYLCASSYGTTTDTQYFGPGTRLTVL.

Comments on this clonotype: The missing conserved phenylalanine or tryptophan at the end of this CDR3 makes a read error likely. This chain uses TRBV11-2 with TRBJ2-5, with TRBD1 matching over 8 bases. The trim removed 3 bases at V and 3 bases at J, leaving 9 bases unmatched. CDR1 is SGHAT and CDR2 is FQNNGV in the germline V gene. The CDR3 runs 16 residues. CDR3 DNA: TGTGCCAGCAGCTTGGTTGGACAGGGTCGGGAAGAGACCCAGTACTGC. Encoded protein: CASSLVGQGREETQYC.

Many counts were recorded for this clonotype. This chain connects TRBV20-1 to TRBJ1-4; the D gene is possibly TRBD1 (5 bases). Trimming cost V 0 bases and J 1 base, with 21 bases left between them. This CDR3 is 19 amino acids long. Per germline, CDR1 DFQATT and CDR2 SNEGSKA (reference sequence). The DNA of the CDR3 is TGCAGTGCTAGAGATTCGGGGCCAGAAATTCAGAGAACTAATGAAAAACTGTTTTTT. Residues: CSARDSGPEIQRTNEKLFF.

This clonotype was recorded many times. The V and J genes are TRBV2 and TRBJ2-1, with unresolved D. Trimming removed 2 bases from V and 6 bases from J, with 8 bases in between. Germline V gene lookup returns CDR1 SNHLY and CDR2 FYNNEI. There are 13 residues in the CDR3. In DNA, the CDR3 is TGTGCCAGCAGTGAAATAAAGGGCAATGAGCAGTTCTTC. Its protein is CASSEIKGNEQFF.

The chain uses TRBV24-1 and TRBJ1-2; the match to TRBD1 covers 10 bases. V shed 4 bases and J 3 bases; nucleotides not matched to a gene: 4. Germline lookup yields CDR1 KGHDR and CDR2 SFDVKD. This CDR3 region has 15 residues. The CDR3 coding sequence is TGTGCCACCAGTGAGGCCGGGACAGGGGACTATGGCTACACCTTC. Amino acid sequence: CATSEAGTGDYGYTF.

The chain combines TRBV19 with TRBJ1-4; no clear D. The ends were cut back, 6 bases at V and 16 bases at J, with 18 bases in the middle. The CDR3 is made up of 12 amino acids. Looked up from germline, CDR1 is LNHDA and CDR2 is SQIVND (reference sequence). The CDR3 nucleotides are TGTGCCAGTAGGGACCCCAACCCTGGTGCGTTTTTT. Amino acids: CASRDPNPGAFF. Variable domain in full (rest from reference TRBV19 and TRBJ1-4): DGGITQSPKYLFRKEGQNVTLSCEQNLNHDAMYWYRQDPGQGLRLIYYSQIVNDFQKGDIAEGYSVSREKKESFPLTVTSAQKNPTAFYLCASRDPNPGAFFGSGTQLSVL.

In its sample, this clonotype was seen many times. The chain links TRBV28 to TRBJ2-2; D not resolved. The CDR3 loop spans 13 amino acids. In germline, CDR1 is MDHEN, CDR2 SYDVKM. V was cut by 2 bases and J by 4 bases, with 5 bases left in between. The CDR3 DNA is TGTGCCAGCAGTTTAGTGAGCACCGGGGAGCTGTTTTTT. It encodes CASSLVSTGELFF.

The chain is built from TRBV25-1 and TRBJ2-5, with D possibly matching TRBD2 (5 bases). This CDR3 contains 15 residues. V was pared by 4 bases and J by 7 bases, with 19 bases between. Germline CDR1 MGHDK, CDR2 SYGVNS. In nucleotides, the CDR3 is TGTGCCAGCAGTGCTAGCTCGGACGGATGGGGGACCCAGTACTTC. Its translation: CASSASSDGWGTQYF.

This clonotype was recorded many times. V usage is TRBV14 and J usage is TRBJ1-6, with TRBD1 matching 9 bases. V lost 6 bases to trimming and J lost 10 bases; unmatched junction nucleotides: 7. The length of the CDR3 is 14 residues. In germline, CDR1 is SGHDN, CDR2 FVKESK. The CDR3 sequence: CASSQDRGYSPLHF. CDR3 bases: TGTGCCAGCAGTCAGGACAGGGGATACTCACCCCTCCACTTT.

The table lists this clonotype with many counts. A read error may produce the germline difference seen at one junction end. The rearrangement links TRBV3-1 to TRBJ1-2; maybe TRBD1 (5 bases). This CDR3 has 13 amino acids. From germline, CDR1 is LGHDT and CDR2 YNNKEL (reference sequence). CDR3 DNA: TGTGCCAGCCGCCAGGGACTGAACTATGGCTACACCTTC. It specifies CASRQGLNYGYTF.

Comment on this clonotype: A much larger clone differs by one base, so this may be a read error. The chain recombines TRBV9 with TRBJ2-5; the match to TRBD1 covers 7 bases. This CDR3 has 14 residues. V was pared by 10 bases and J by 2 bases, with 11 bases of the junction left unmatched. The germline gives CDR1 SGDLS, CDR2 YYNGEE. DNA for the CDR3: TGTGCCTGGAGTGTTGAGGGACAGCAAGAGACCCAGTACTTC. This translates into CAWSVEGQQETQYF.

This clonotype was recorded many times. The V gene is TRBV27, the J gene TRBJ1-5, with D tentatively TRBD1 (6 bases). Germline CDR1 is MNHEY and CDR2 is SMNVEV (reference sequence). The ends were cut back, 6 bases at V and 3 bases at J, with 12 bases in the middle. This CDR3 is built from 14 residues. The DNA for the CDR3 is TGTGCCAGCAGCCTAAACAGGGCCAATCAGCCCCAGCATTTT. Amino acid sequence: CASSLNRANQPQHF.

The chain couples TRBV15 to TRBJ2-3; 10 bases fit TRBD1. There are 15 residues in the CDR3. Per germline, CDR1 LNHNV and CDR2 YYDKDF (reference sequence). The V segment lost 5 bases and the J segment 11 bases; nucleotides outside the gene matches: 13. The CDR3 coding sequence is TGTGCCACCAGCCCAGACAGGGGGCCGTACAATGAGCAGTATTTT. Translating it yields CATSPDRGPYNEQYF.

This clonotype occurred many times. The CDR3 DNA follows: TGTGCCAGCAGCCAAGCGGTGACTCGCTACGAGCAGTACTTC. It specifies CASSQAVTRYEQYF. The V gene is TRBV4-2, the J gene TRBJ2-7; D is ambiguous. The CDR3 consists of 14 residues. Germline V gene data show CDR1 as LGHNA and CDR2 as YNFKEQ. Deletions cut 1 base from V and 3 bases from J, with 10 bases between.

CDR3 sequence (DNA): TGTGCCAGCAGTGCCCTAGGACTAGCGGGAGCCGGAGATACGCAGTATTTT. The encoded protein is CASSALGLAGAGDTQYF. The chain couples TRBV25-1 to TRBJ2-3, with TRBD2 identical over 13 bases. V lost 4 bases to trimming and J lost 5 bases; unmatched junction nucleotides: 9. Germline CDR1 reads MGHDK; CDR2 reads SYGVNS. The CDR3 has 17 residues.

The table lists this clonotype with many counts. The chain links TRBV27 to TRBJ1-5; D remains ambiguous. Trimming shortened V by 2 bases and J by 6 bases, and 8 bases separated the two germline ends. Germline V lookup: CDR1 MNHEY, CDR2 SMNVEV (reference sequence). The CDR3 totals 13 residues. CDR3 DNA sequence: TGTGCCAGCAGTTTAAGGTGGGGTCAGCCCCAGCATTTT. Amino acids: CASSLRWGQPQHF.

The rearrangement links TRBV29-1 to TRBJ2-5, with 10 bases identical to TRBD2. The CDR3 runs to 15 residues. Germline lookup yields CDR1 SQVTM and CDR2 ANQGSEA. Unmatched junction bases numbered 10, after V lost 3 bases and J lost 6 bases. CDR3 in DNA: TGCAGCGTTGAGTGGCGTCTAGCGGGAGTACAGACCCAGTACTTC. Translating it yields CSVEWRLAGVQTQYF.

By its share, this clonotype is medium-sized. The chain joins TRBV29-1 to TRBJ1-2; D not certain. Germline-derived CDR1 and CDR2 are SQVTM and ANQGSEA. The ends were cut back, 6 bases at V and 5 bases at J, with 16 bases in the middle. The CDR3 spans 13 residues. CDR3 sequence reads: CSVGDAPQYGYTF. The DNA for the CDR3 is TGCAGCGTCGGTGATGCACCTCAGTATGGCTACACCTTC.

The sample holds many counts of this clonotype. The V call is TRBV29-1, the J call TRBJ2-2; TRBD1 aligns across 7 bases. CDR3 length equals 15 residues. V lost 2 bases, J lost 5 bases, and 8 bases stayed unmatched. CDR1 and CDR2 (germline): SQVTM, ANQGSEA. CDR3 DNA: TGCAGCGTTGAATGGAACAGGGGTCGGACCGGGGAGCTGTTTTTT. As protein: CSVEWNRGRTGELFF.

The J gene is TRBJ2-3, the V gene TRBV21-1; the D call of TRBD2 is as the table states it, not checked on the DNA. TRBV21-1 is designated a pseudogene. The CDR3 length is 19 residues. The CDR3 coding sequence is TGTGCCAGCAGCGAAAGCCTGGGAGACACCAACCCTAGCACAGATACGCAGTATTTT. As protein: CASSESLGDTNPSTDTQYF.

This rearrangement joins TRBV7-8 to TRBJ2-1; TRBD1 agrees at 8 bases. V dropped 3 bases and J dropped 8; count of bases not matched to a gene: 6. The CDR3 totals 14 residues. From germline, CDR1 is SGHVS and CDR2 FQNEAQ. The CDR3 DNA reads as TGTGCCAGCAGCTTCAGGGGGCTACGTGATGAGCAGTTCTTC. Translated, it gives CASSFRGLRDEQFF.